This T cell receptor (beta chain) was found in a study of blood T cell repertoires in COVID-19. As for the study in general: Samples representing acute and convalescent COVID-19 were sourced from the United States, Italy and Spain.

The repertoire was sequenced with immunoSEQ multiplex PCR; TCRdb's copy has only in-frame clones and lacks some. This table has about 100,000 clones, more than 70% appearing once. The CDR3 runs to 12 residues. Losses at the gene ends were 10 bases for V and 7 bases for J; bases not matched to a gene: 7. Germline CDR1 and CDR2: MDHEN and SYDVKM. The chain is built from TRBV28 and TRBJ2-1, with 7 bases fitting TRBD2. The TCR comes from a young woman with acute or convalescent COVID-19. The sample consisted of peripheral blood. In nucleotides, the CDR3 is TGTGCCACCTCGGGGGGTCTAAATGAGCAGTTCTTC. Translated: CATSGGLNEQFF.